A single sample gave rise to the 28 T cell receptor beta chains below, sequenced in a study of blood T cell repertoires in COVID-19. Clones were sequenced by immunoSEQ multiplex PCR, and TCRdb holds only the in-frame ones, with some missing. The sample has roughly 97,000 clones; 75% to 90% are singletons. Sequenced: peripheral blood. The receptors originated from a man aged 45 to 65 with acute or convalescent COVID-19.

The rearrangement uses TRBV5-1 and TRBJ1-4; 9 bases are a match to TRBD1. Germline values: CDR1 SGHRS, CDR2 YFSETQ. CDR3 length equals 17 residues. The V gene end was trimmed by 4 bases and the J gene end by 0 bases; junction bases not matched to a gene: 7. The CDR3 region is CASSPGQGVATNEKLFF. CDR3 nucleotides: TGCGCCAGCAGCCCGGGACAGGGTGTAGCAACTAATGAAAAACTGTTTTTT.

The chain joins TRBV4-1 to TRBJ1-1; D uncertain. Trimming pared 0 bases from V and 5 bases from J, leaving 13 bases between. Germline CDR1 MGHRA, CDR2 YSYEKL. This CDR3 is 15 amino acids long. The CDR3 loop is CASSQDPGGWTEAFF. The CDR3 DNA reads TGCGCCAGCAGCCAAGATCCGGGAGGGTGGACTGAAGCTTTCTTT.

The chain carries TRBV7-9 and TRBJ1-6, with D maybe TRBD1 (5 bases). Germline V lookup: CDR1 SEHNR, CDR2 FQNEAQ (reference sequence). This CDR3 contains 14 residues. The ends were cut back, 5 bases at V and 10 bases at J, with 15 bases in the middle. This CDR3 is CASSPRVVGSPLHF. In nucleotides, the CDR3 is TGTGCCAGCAGCCCCAGGGTGGTGGGATCACCCCTCCACTTT.

The rearrangement links TRBV9 to TRBJ2-2; TRBD1 matches at 11 bases. The J segment lost 4 bases and the V segment lost 3 bases, leaving 8 bases of the junction unmatched. Germline V gives CDR1 SGDLS, CDR2 YYNGEE. This CDR3 has 17 residues. CDR3 residues: CASSGIGQGAGTGELFF. The CDR3 DNA follows: TGTGCCAGCAGCGGAATTGGACAGGGGGCAGGCACCGGGGAGCTGTTTTTT.

V usage is TRBV2 and J usage is TRBJ1-1, with D possibly matching TRBD1 (5 bases). Germline CDR1 and CDR2: SNHLY and FYNNEI. CDR3 length: 15 amino acids. Trimming shortened V by 4 bases and J by 0 bases, and 12 bases separated the two germline ends. CDR3 nucleotides: TGTGCCAGCAGTGGGAGGGGCCCCATGAACACTGAAGCTTTCTTT. Amino acids: CASSGRGPMNTEAFF.

This chain uses TRBV3-1 (or the pseudogene TRBV3-2) with TRBJ2-7; 8 positions match TRBD1. CDR3 length: 14 residues. Germline V CDR1 and CDR2: LGHDT, YNNKEL (reference sequence). V was pared by 6 bases and J by 7 bases, with 11 bases of the junction left unmatched. Here the CDR3 reads CASSNRGISGEQYF. In DNA, the CDR3 is TGTGCCAGCAGTAACAGGGGGATTTCAGGGGAGCAGTACTTC.

The genes are TRBV19 and TRBJ2-7; D is perhaps TRBD2 (5 bases). The CDR3 sequence is 11 residues long. Germline CDR1 is LNHDA and CDR2 is SQIVND (reference sequence). V was pared by 5 bases and J by 4 bases, with 6 bases between. The CDR3 is CASSDYYEQYF. The DNA for the CDR3 is TGTGCCAGTAGTGACTATTACGAGCAGTACTTC. Filled out from reference TRBV19 and TRBJ2-7, the complete variable domain reads DGGITQSPKYLFRKEGQNVTLSCEQNLNHDAMYWYRQDPGQGLRLIYYSQIVNDFQKGDIAEGYSVSREKKESFPLTVTSAQKNPTAFYLCASSDYYEQYFGPGTRLTVT.

This rearrangement joins TRBV12-3 or TRBV12-4 to TRBJ2-5, with TRBD1 matching 7 bases. Losses at the gene ends were 4 bases for V and 5 bases for J; bases not matched to a gene: 4. The CDR3 is 13 residues long. CDR3 DNA sequence: TGTGCCAGCAGTTCAGGGGGAATTGAGACCCAGTACTTC. This codes for CASSSGGIETQYF.

The chain joins TRBV5-6 to TRBJ2-5, with 7 bases fitting TRBD1. V was pared by 1 base and J by 4 bases, with 1 base of the junction left unmatched. Germline lookup yields CDR1 SGHDT and CDR2 YYEEEE. The length of the CDR3 is 13 residues. This CDR3 is CASSLRTGETQYF. For the CDR3, the DNA is TGTGCCAGCAGCTTGCGGACAGGAGAGACCCAGTACTTC.

Comments on this clone: The sample carries other DNA sequences with the same CDR3. The chain has TRBV4-2 and TRBJ1-4; 10 bases are shared with TRBD1. This CDR3 contains 16 residues. CDR1 and CDR2 (germline): LGHNA, YNFKEQ. The V gene end was trimmed by 2 bases and the J gene end by 5 bases; junction bases not matched to a gene: 5. The CDR3 sequence: CASSQPRTGGNEKLFF. CDR3 nucleotides: TGTGCCAGCAGCCAACCCCGGACAGGGGGAAATGAAAAACTGTTTTTT.

The gene calls are TRBV11-3 and TRBJ2-1; tentative D call: TRBD1 (5 bases). Germline V lookup: CDR1 SGHNT, CDR2 YENEEA. The CDR3 is 15 amino acids. V lost 6 bases, J lost 2 bases, and 14 bases lay in between. The CDR3 loop reads CASSRDQGTYNEQFF. The CDR3 bases are TGTGCCAGCAGTCGAGATCAGGGCACCTACAATGAGCAGTTCTTC.

The chain links TRBV27 to TRBJ2-1, with 9 bases identical to TRBD2. The V segment lost 2 bases and the J segment 7 bases; nucleotides outside the gene matches: 9. This CDR3 spans 16 amino acids. CDR1 is MNHEY, CDR2 SMNVEV, per germline (reference sequence). The DNA for the CDR3 is TGTGCCAGCAGTTTACGGGGAGCGGGAGGCCAGAATGAGCAGTTCTTC. It specifies CASSLRGAGGQNEQFF.

This chain links TRBV28 with TRBJ2-2; TRBD1 matches at 9 bases. The CDR3 has 16 residues. J lost 3 bases, V lost 10 bases, and 12 bases had no gene match. In germline, CDR1 is MDHEN, CDR2 SYDVKM. The CDR3: CATLPGTGWYTGELFF. The CDR3 bases are TGTGCCACCCTCCCCGGGACAGGGTGGTACACCGGGGAGCTGTTTTTT.

The V gene is TRBV12-3 or TRBV12-4, the J gene TRBJ2-1; D uncertain. The CDR3 consists of 12 residues. V lost 4 bases to trimming and J lost 9 bases, with 10 bases between them. CDR3 sequence reads: CASSWAFGEQFF. The DNA of the CDR3 is TGTGCCAGCAGTTGGGCATTTGGTGAGCAGTTCTTC.

V is TRBV2 and J is TRBJ2-7; TRBD2 matches 8 bases. From germline, CDR1 is SNHLY and CDR2 FYNNEI. The J segment lost 0 bases and the V segment lost 4 bases, leaving 5 bases of the junction unmatched. The CDR3 covers 15 residues. CDR3 amino acids: CASSVNSGSSYEQYF. In DNA form, the CDR3 reads TGTGCCAGCAGTGTTAACAGCGGGAGCTCCTACGAGCAGTACTTC. The full variable domain, its missing parts supplied by reference TRBV2 and TRBJ2-7, is EPEVTQTPSHQVTQMGQEVILRCVPISNHLYFYWYRQILGQKVEFLVSFYNNEISEKSEIFDDQFSVERPDGSNFTLKIRSTKLEDSAMYFCASSVNSGSSYEQYFGPGTRLTVT.

The chain couples TRBV15 to TRBJ2-2; 10 nucleotides agree with TRBD2. The CDR3 contains 15 residues. Germline V gene lookup returns CDR1 LNHNV and CDR2 YYDKDF (reference sequence). V gave up 4 bases and J gave up 5 bases; unmatched junction bases: 4. This CDR3 is CATSISGRETGELFF. DNA for the CDR3: TGTGCCACCAGCATCAGCGGGAGGGAGACCGGGGAGCTGTTTTTT.

The gene calls are TRBV24-1 and TRBJ2-7, with a weak D call TRBD1 (5 bases). The CDR3 totals 13 residues. CDR1 and CDR2 from the germline V gene are KGHDR and SFDVKD. Between the trimmed V and J ends, which lost 3 bases and 2 bases, there was a span of 7 bases. CDR3 amino acids: CATSDGQPYEQYF. The CDR3 bases are TGTGCCACCAGTGATGGACAACCCTACGAGCAGTACTTC.

The chain joins TRBV6-5 to TRBJ2-7, with 10 bases identical to TRBD1. Germline assignment: CDR1 MNHEY and CDR2 SVGAGI. This CDR3 is built from 13 residues. Trimming cost V 11 bases and J 2 bases; bases outside gene matches: 6. The CDR3 DNA is TGTGCCGGGGGGACAGGGGAGACCTACGAGCAGTACTTC. Its translation is CAGGTGETYEQYF.

The chain joins TRBV24-1 to TRBJ2-5; D perhaps matches TRBD2 (6 bases). The CDR3 covers 15 residues. Trimming shortened V by 5 bases and J by 0 bases, and 12 bases separated the two germline ends. Germline V gives CDR1 KGHDR, CDR2 SFDVKD. Here the CDR3 reads CATSAGTAYQETQYF. For the CDR3, the DNA is TGTGCCACCAGTGCTGGGACTGCGTACCAAGAGACCCAGTACTTC.

The gene calls are TRBV24-1 and TRBJ1-2, with D possibly TRBD1 on 6 matching bases. V was cut by 6 bases and J by 3 bases, with 13 bases left in between. The germline CDR1 and CDR2 sequences are KGHDR and SFDVKD. The CDR3 extends over 14 amino acids. CDR3 sequence: CATSPRDTYYGYTF. The CDR3 DNA reads TGTGCCACCAGTCCTCGGGACACCTACTATGGCTACACCTTC.

The chain couples TRBV24-1 to TRBJ2-3; 7 bases line up with TRBD2. The length of the CDR3 is 15 residues. Germline V lookup: CDR1 KGHDR, CDR2 SFDVKD. Trimming took 4 bases from V and 6 from J; bases not matched to a gene: 9. CDR3 region: CATSDTTSRGDTQYF. DNA of the CDR3: TGTGCCACCAGTGACACGACTAGCAGAGGGGATACGCAGTATTTT.

V usage is TRBV5-6 and J usage is TRBJ1-1; 9 nucleotides line up with TRBD1. The germline CDR1 and CDR2 sequences are SGHDT and YYEEEE. The J segment lost 3 bases and the V segment lost 4 bases, leaving 7 bases of the junction unmatched. The CDR3 spans 15 residues. CDR3 coding DNA: TGTGCCAGCAGCCGAAGACAGGGGGTACACACTGAAGCTTTCTTT. Its protein product is CASSRRQGVHTEAFF.

J is TRBJ1-1 and V is TRBV6-5; D not certain. Germline V gives CDR1 MNHEY, CDR2 SVGAGI. The CDR3 runs to 12 residues. Trimming cost V 6 bases and J 6 bases, with 11 bases left between them. The CDR3 here is CASSERRAEAFF. The CDR3 nucleotides read TGTGCCAGCAGCGAGAGGCGGGCTGAAGCTTTCTTT.

The chain uses TRBV6-6 and TRBJ2-7; no firm D call. The CDR3 runs to 13 residues. Germline V lookup: CDR1 MNHNY, CDR2 SVGAGI (reference sequence). Trimming pared 6 bases from V and 3 bases from J, leaving 12 bases between. CDR3 sequence (DNA): TGTGCCAGCAGCCGAACCACAGTCTACGAGCAGTACTTC. Its translation: CASSRTTVYEQYF.

The J gene is TRBJ2-5, the V gene TRBV3-1 (or the pseudogene TRBV3-2), with TRBD1 identical over 8 bases. CDR1 is LGHDT and CDR2 is YNNKEL in the germline V gene (reference sequence). CDR3 length equals 16 residues. J lost 6 bases, V lost 2 bases, and 11 bases had no gene match. As DNA, the CDR3 is TGTGCCAGCAGCCAACCCAACCCAGGGGGCCCGCAGACCCAGTACTTC. Its translation is CASSQPNPGGPQTQYF.

A few counts support this clone. V and J are TRBV12-3 or TRBV12-4 and TRBJ2-5, with 11 bases fitting TRBD2. The J segment lost 3 bases and the V segment lost 6 bases, leaving 0 bases of the junction unmatched. The CDR3 contains 13 residues. CDR3 residues: CASRLAGEETQYF. The CDR3 bases are TGTGCCAGCAGACTAGCGGGAGAAGAGACCCAGTACTTC.

This sequence joins TRBV7-2 and TRBJ1-5; 7 bases line up with TRBD1. The CDR3 is 14 amino acids. V lost 5 bases and J lost 9; bases outside the gene matches: 10. Per germline, CDR1 SGHTA and CDR2 FQGNSA. The DNA for the CDR3 is TGTGCCAGCAGCCAGGACAGGCCCTCTGGGCCCCAGCATTTT. This encodes CASSQDRPSGPQHF.

The CDR3 coding sequence is TGTGCCTCCGGGGGTCAGCCCCAGCATTTT. Its translation is CASGGQPQHF. The chain employs TRBV28 and TRBJ1-5, with a weak D call TRBD1 (5 bases). Between the trimmed V and J ends, which lost 11 bases and 6 bases, there was a span of 8 bases. The germline V gene encodes CDR1 MDHEN and CDR2 SYDVKM. This CDR3 has 10 amino acids. The entire variable domain, with the rest obtained from reference TRBV28 and TRBJ1-5, is as follows: DVKVTQSSRYLVKRTGEKVFLECVQDMDHENMFWYRQDPGLGLRLIYFSYDVKMKEKGDIPEGYSVSREKKERFSLILESASTNQTSMYLCASGGQPQHFGDGTRLSIL.